The text below deals with one T cell receptor beta chain. This entry comes from a study of regulatory T cells in long-lasting Graves disease. The time point denotes: newly diagnosed GD, antithyroid drugs for less than 3 months. The TCR library was made from RNA that had been extracted from PBMCs in TRIzol. It was an endocrinology department in Xi'an, China, that provided the patients. Germline trimming cut 7 bases from V and 5 bases from J; bases unmatched to any gene: 16. This CDR3 is 16 amino acids long. Per germline, CDR1 MNHNS and CDR2 SASEGT. With iRepertoire HTBI primers and Arm-PCR of CDR3 regions, TCR beta libraries were built. TCRdb redid the calling of the multiplex PCR reads with MiXCR, one entry per CDR3 protein. The sample comprises about 400,000 distinct CDR3 sequences, 14% to 15% of which are singletons, and around 7.6% rests with the top ten. These same records also appear under a second study, on T cells in Graves' hyperthyroidism and ophthalmopathy. This second study notes: RT-PCR in the first round (using the HTBI primer set) targeted the TCR CDR3.

The sequence was collected from a woman between 40 and 50 years old with Graves disease. The V gene is TRBV6-1, the J gene TRBJ2-7; 8 bases agree with TRBD2. Here the sequenced sample was peripheral blood mononuclear cells (PBMCs), taken at new diagnosis, from a patient treated with antithyroid drugs. CDR3 in amino acids: CASILTFREGLNEQYF. The CDR3 DNA reads as TGTGCCAGCATCTTGACTTTTCGGGAGGGCCTGAACGAGCAGTACTTC.